Presented here are 31 T cell receptor beta chains from one specimen sequenced in a study of blood T cell repertoires in COVID-19. Only in-frame clones appear in the TCRdb table, and some are missing; sequencing was by immunoSEQ multiplex PCR. The data contain some 150,000 clones, less than 85% of them seen just once; the ten biggest clones take up under 2%. The sequencing input was PBMCs or T cells enriched from blood (not recorded which). These receptors all stem from a young woman who had been exposed to COVID-19.

The V gene is TRBV20-1, the J gene TRBJ2-2; tentative D call: TRBD2 (5 bases). CDR1 is DFQATT and CDR2 is SNEGSKA in the germline V gene (reference sequence). Trimming cost V 3 bases and J 4 bases, with 15 bases left between them. The CDR3 is 15 amino acids. For the CDR3, the DNA is TGCAGTGCTAGTGGCCTGGACTCTCTCACCGGGGAGCTGTTTTTT. It specifies CSASGLDSLTGELFF.

V gene TRBV20-1 combines with J gene TRBJ1-2, with D maybe TRBD1 (6 bases). Trimming pared 7 bases from V and 8 bases from J, leaving 14 bases between. The CDR3 consists of 11 residues. Germline CDR1 reads DFQATT; CDR2 reads SNEGSKA (reference sequence). The DNA of the CDR3 is TGCAGTGTTGGGGTCAGGGGCGGCTACACCTTC. Protein: CSVGVRGGYTF.

The chain is built from TRBV5-1 and TRBJ1-3, with D perhaps TRBD1 (6 bases). The germline V gene has CDR1 SGHRS and CDR2 YFSETQ. Trimming pared 7 bases from V and 2 bases from J, leaving 16 bases between. The CDR3 extends over 15 amino acids. CDR3 sequence reads: CASQQGAVTGNTIYF. In DNA form, the CDR3 reads TGCGCCAGCCAACAGGGCGCTGTTACTGGAAACACCATATATTTT.

CDR3 in DNA: TGTGCCACCAGCCATAATCTCATCGGGTATGGCTACACCTTC. Encoded protein: CATSHNLIGYGYTF. V and J are TRBV15 and TRBJ1-2; D not resolved. The CDR3 extends over 14 amino acids. The germline V and J ends were trimmed by 5 bases and 5 bases, with 15 bases remaining between them. The germline gives CDR1 LNHNV, CDR2 YYDKDF (reference sequence).

The chain employs TRBV6-2 or TRBV6-3 and TRBJ2-7; D is perhaps TRBD1 (6 bases). The CDR3 sequence is 14 residues long. V was pared by 8 bases and J by 1 base, with 15 bases between. CDR1 is MNHEY, CDR2 SVGEGT, per germline. CDR3 sequence (DNA): TGTGCCAGCGGCCGAATACAGGGTTCCTACGAGCAGTACTTC. Encoded protein: CASGRIQGSYEQYF.

This clone has only a few counts. The chain carries TRBV4-2 and TRBJ2-7; no reliable D call. The CDR3 spans 13 residues. The germline V gene encodes CDR1 LGHNA and CDR2 YNFKEQ. Trimming left V 0 bases short and J 2 bases short, with 5 bases between. CDR3 nucleotides: TGTGCCAGCAGCCAAGACAGGACCTACGAGCAGTACTTC. This sequence encodes CASSQDRTYEQYF.

The rearrangement joins TRBV5-4 to TRBJ2-4; maybe TRBD2 (5 bases). With 4 bases removed from V and 7 bases from J, the gap between germline ends came to 18 bases. The CDR3 covers 15 residues. Germline CDR1 is SGHNT and CDR2 is YYREEE (reference sequence). CDR3: CASSPHGGGDNIQYF. For the CDR3, the DNA is TGTGCCAGCAGCCCACACGGCGGAGGCGATAACATTCAGTACTTC.

The chain recombines TRBV5-1 with TRBJ2-7; 7 nucleotides agree with TRBD2. Looked up from germline, CDR1 is SGHRS and CDR2 is YFSETQ. CDR3 length: 15 amino acids. V lost 0 bases and J lost 5; bases outside the gene matches: 8. CDR3 sequence reads: CASSLVAGAGNEQYF. The CDR3 nucleotides read TGCGCCAGCAGCTTGGTCGCGGGAGCGGGGAACGAGCAGTACTTC.

This clone was found once. CDR3 in amino acids: CASSWTSGGETQYF. The CDR3 DNA follows: TGTGCCAGCAGCTGGACTAGCGGGGGGGAGACCCAGTACTTC. This chain uses TRBV11-2 with TRBJ2-5; 14 bases match TRBD2. Germline loops: CDR1 SGHAT, CDR2 FQNNGV. The ends lost 4 bases at V and 5 bases at J; junction bases unmatched: 0. The CDR3 runs 14 residues.

The rearrangement uses TRBV19 and TRBJ2-1; 11 nucleotides line up with TRBD2. The germline gives CDR1 LNHDA, CDR2 SQIVND (reference sequence). The length of the CDR3 is 13 residues. With 3 bases clipped from V and 9 bases from J, the junction kept 1 base outside the gene matches. This CDR3 is CASSIGLAGEQFF. The DNA for the CDR3 is TGTGCCAGTAGTATTGGACTAGCGGGTGAGCAGTTCTTC.

The V call is TRBV12-3 or TRBV12-4, the J call TRBJ1-2; TRBD1 aligns across 7 bases. Trimming took 7 bases from V and 5 from J; bases not matched to a gene: 4. The CDR3 is made up of 12 amino acids. The CDR3 loop reads CASTGTDYGYTF. CDR3 bases: TGTGCCAGCACCGGGACAGATTATGGCTACACCTTC.

This clone came up once. This sequence joins TRBV4-1 and TRBJ1-3; 7 bases match TRBD1. Germline CDR1 MGHRA, CDR2 YSYEKL. The CDR3 loop spans 14 amino acids. The junction had 4 bases not matched to a gene; V was cut back by 4 bases and J by 4 bases. The CDR3 reads CASSPPGQGNTIYF. In DNA, the CDR3 is TGCGCCAGCAGCCCACCGGGACAGGGAAACACCATATATTTT.

The chain is built from TRBV27 and TRBJ2-7; 10 nucleotides line up with TRBD1. Germline assignment: CDR1 MNHEY and CDR2 SMNVEV (reference sequence). The CDR3 runs 19 residues. V lost 2 bases and J lost 4; bases outside the gene matches: 17. CDR3 coding DNA: TGTGCCAGCAGTTTAAGAGGGACAGGGGATATCCGATCCCGATACGAGCAGTACTTC. It is translated as CASSLRGTGDIRSRYEQYF.

The rearrangement links TRBV27 to TRBJ2-3; perhaps TRBD2 as D (6 bases). The length of the CDR3 is 14 residues. Per germline, CDR1 MNHEY and CDR2 SMNVEV (reference sequence). V gave up 2 bases and J gave up 6 bases, with 12 bases separating them. The CDR3 nucleotides are TGTGCCAGCAGTTTAAAGTCAGGAGGGGATACGCAGTATTTT. The encoded protein is CASSLKSGGDTQYF.

This chain connects TRBV4-3 to TRBJ1-5, with TRBD1 matching over 9 bases. Germline CDR1 and CDR2: LGHNA and YSLEER. The length of the CDR3 is 15 residues. V was clipped by 2 bases and J by 7 bases; unmatched bases: 6. CDR3: CASSQRTGVEQPQHF. Here the CDR3 DNA reads TGCGCCAGCAGCCAAAGGACAGGGGTAGAACAGCCCCAGCATTTT.

This clone has just a few counts. The gene calls are TRBV3-1 (or the pseudogene TRBV3-2) and TRBJ1-3, with D possibly matching TRBD1 (5 bases). The length of the CDR3 is 16 residues. CDR1 is LGHDT, CDR2 YNNKEL, per germline (reference sequence). Trimming cost V 0 bases and J 4 bases, with 13 bases left between them. For the CDR3, the DNA is TGTGCCAGCAGCCAAGATAGAGGGGAGGCGGGAAACACCATATATTTT. As protein: CASSQDRGEAGNTIYF.

Points on this clone: This sample includes further DNA sequences coding for the same CDR3. The chain employs TRBV19 and TRBJ1-5; unclear D gene. Germline V gives CDR1 LNHDA, CDR2 SQIVND (reference sequence). The CDR3 totals 13 residues. The V end lost 3 bases, the J end lost 4 bases, and 7 bases lay between the germline ends. The CDR3 nucleotides are TGTGCCAGTAGTATTGGCAGAAATCAGCCCCAGCATTTT. Its protein is CASSIGRNQPQHF.

This sequence joins TRBV7-8 and TRBJ2-1; 7 bases fit TRBD2. V gave up 4 bases and J gave up 3 bases; unmatched junction bases: 15. Germline values: CDR1 SGHVS, CDR2 FQNEAQ. CDR3 length: 18 amino acids. The CDR3 DNA is TGTGCCAGCAGCTCACTAGCGACTACAAGGTCATTCTACAATGAGCAGTTCTTC. Translated: CASSSLATTRSFYNEQFF. The full variable domain, with the rest looked up from reference TRBV7-8 and TRBJ2-1, is GAGVSQSPRYKVAKRGQDVALRCDPISGHVSLFWYQQALGQGPEFLTYFQNEAQLDKSGLPSDRFFAERPEGSVSTLKIQRTQQEDSAVYLCASSSLATTRSFYNEQFFGPGTRLTVL.

A single count supports this clone. The V call is TRBV5-1, the J call TRBJ2-7; D perhaps matches TRBD1 (5 bases). Deletions cut 0 bases from V and 0 bases from J, with 10 bases between. Per the germline V gene, CDR1 is SGHRS and CDR2 is YFSETQ. The CDR3 has 15 residues. CDR3 bases: TGCGCCAGCAGCTTGGCCCCGACAGACTCCTACGAGCAGTACTTC. It is translated as CASSLAPTDSYEQYF.

The chain has TRBV10-3 and TRBJ1-2; 8 bases align to TRBD1. Per the germline V gene, CDR1 is ENHRY and CDR2 is SYGVKD. V lost 4 bases and J lost 8; bases outside the gene matches: 3. The CDR3 loop spans 12 amino acids. The chain's CDR3 is CAISGQGYGYTF. CDR3 nucleotide sequence: TGTGCCATCAGTGGACAGGGGTACGGCTACACCTTC.

The J gene is TRBJ1-1, the V gene TRBV19; D remains ambiguous. The V end was cut by 7 bases, the J end by 0 bases, with 6 bases between. CDR1 is LNHDA, CDR2 SQIVND, per germline (reference sequence). The CDR3 has 12 residues. This chain's CDR3 is CASNTVNTEAFF. The CDR3 bases are TGTGCCAGTAATACAGTGAACACTGAAGCTTTCTTT.

The chain is built from TRBV29-1 and TRBJ1-3; no clear D gene. CDR3 length: 13 amino acids. V was shortened by 7 bases and J by 0 bases, with 10 bases between the two germline ends. Germline assignment: CDR1 SQVTM and CDR2 ANQGSEA. The CDR3 DNA reads TGCAGCGGACTACTGAACTCTGGAAACACCATATATTTT. As protein: CSGLLNSGNTIYF.

The genes are TRBV13 and TRBJ1-1; 7 nucleotides agree with TRBD1. The trim removed 5 bases at V and 1 base at J, leaving 4 bases unmatched. The CDR3 is 14 amino acids. Germline V CDR1 and CDR2: PRHDT, FYEKMQ (reference sequence). In DNA, the CDR3 is TGTGCCAGCAGCCGGGGACAGCAGAACACTGAAGCTTTCTTT. Translating gives CASSRGQQNTEAFF.

This chain uses TRBV28 with TRBJ1-2, with a tentative D call TRBD1 (6 bases). CDR1 MDHEN and CDR2 SYDVKM come from the germline V gene. The CDR3 covers 12 residues. With 5 bases removed from V and 7 bases from J, the gap between germline ends came to 11 bases. The DNA of the CDR3 is TGTGCCAGCAGTGCGGGGGGCCGTGGCTACACCTTC. Translating gives CASSAGGRGYTF.

The chain combines TRBV27 with TRBJ2-1, with 13 positions matching TRBD2. The J segment lost 6 bases and the V segment lost 6 bases, leaving 2 bases of the junction unmatched. The CDR3 contains 14 residues. CDR1 and CDR2 (germline): MNHEY, SMNVEV (reference sequence). CDR3 nucleotide sequence: TGTGCCAGCAGACTAGCGGGAGGGCCCAATGAGCAGTTCTTC. It translates to CASRLAGGPNEQFF.

This chain joins TRBV5-5 and TRBJ2-7, with a weak D call TRBD2 (6 bases). Germline CDR1 reads SGHKS; CDR2 reads YYEKEE (reference sequence). Trimming stripped 1 base from V and 2 bases from J, with 10 bases between. The CDR3 has 14 residues. DNA for the CDR3: TGTGCCAGCAGCTTGACGGGAGTCACCTACGAGCAGTACTTC. Translating it yields CASSLTGVTYEQYF.

This sequence joins TRBV6-6 and TRBJ1-2, with a possible D match to TRBD1 (6 bases). Between the trimmed V and J ends, which lost 2 bases and 8 bases, there was a span of 15 bases. The CDR3 consists of 14 residues. Germline CDR1 is MNHNY and CDR2 is SVGAGI (reference sequence). The CDR3 DNA reads as TGTGCCAGCAGTTACCGACAGGAACCGCCGGGCTACACCTTC. Amino acid sequence: CASSYRQEPPGYTF.

The V call is TRBV27, the J call TRBJ2-5; the D gene is possibly TRBD1 (6 bases). The CDR3 length is 15 residues. CDR1 and CDR2 (germline): MNHEY, SMNVEV (reference sequence). The V end lost 6 bases, the J end lost 0 bases, and 14 bases lay between the germline ends. The CDR3 DNA reads as TGTGCCAGCAGCCGATTGGGGGCACACCAAGAGACCCAGTACTTC. Translating it yields CASSRLGAHQETQYF.

V usage is TRBV6-5 and J usage is TRBJ2-1; 12 positions agree with TRBD2. The CDR3 has 14 amino acids. J was trimmed by 8 bases and V by 11 bases; bases with no gene match: 10. Germline CDR1 reads MNHEY; CDR2 reads SVGAGI. The CDR3 DNA follows: TGTGCCGTCCACGGTGGACTAGCGGGATATGAGCAGTTCTTC. The encoded protein is CAVHGGLAGYEQFF.

V and J are TRBV4-3 and TRBJ2-3; 13 bases map to TRBD2. V lost 1 base to trimming and J lost 6 bases; unmatched junction nucleotides: 4. Germline-derived CDR1 and CDR2 are LGHNA and YSLEER. The CDR3 spans 16 residues. The CDR3 protein is CASSQGTSGRPDTQYF. The CDR3 DNA reads as TGCGCCAGCAGCCAAGGGACTAGCGGGAGACCGGATACGCAGTATTTT.

This clone came up once. This sequence joins TRBV28 and TRBJ2-7, with 8 bases that match TRBD1. The CDR3 has 14 residues. Trimming removed 3 bases from V and 4 bases from J; junction bases left unmatched: 5. Germline V lookup: CDR1 MDHEN, CDR2 SYDVKM. In DNA, the CDR3 is TGTGCCAGCAGTTTGGACAGGGAAGTTTACGAGCAGTACTTC. This gives the protein CASSLDREVYEQYF.